A selection of T cell receptor beta chains follows, all from one sample in a study of prognosis after radiotherapy for stage I lung cancer. One entry per CDR3 protein results from TCRdb running MiXCR on the multiplex PCR reads. The sample carries nearly 35,000 distinct CDR3 sequences, 25% to 40% recorded once. Source: PBMCs, taken before or after stereotactic body radiation therapy (not recorded which). These receptors were collected from a donor over 45 with non-small cell lung cancer. The CDR3 runs from the conserved cysteine through the conserved F or W. The D gene is left open where the match is weak. The size of a clone is reported for some rows only, either as once, few or many, or as a class for expanded clones.

>TRBJ2-2|NA|TRBV7-2|many
TGTGCCAGCAGCGTGGACGCCGGGGAGCTGTTTTTT
CASSVDAGELFF
>TRBJ1-5|TRBD1|TRBV6-4|many
TGTGCCAGCAGTCAGGGGGCTGGGCAGCCCCAGCATTTT
CASSQGAGQPQHF
>TRBJ1-1|NA|TRBV7-9|many
TGTGCCAGCAGCGCAGCGGGACACCACACTGAAGCTTTCTTT
CASSAAGHHTEAFF
>TRBJ1-2|NA|TRBV6-4|many
TGTGCCAGCACCGAGGGCGAAGGAACGATCTATGGCTACACCTTC
CASTEGEGTIYGYTF
>TRBJ2-7|NA|TRBV3-1|many
TGTGCCAGCAGCCAAGTGGTTAGTTCCTACGAGCAGTACTTC
CASSQVVSSYEQYF
>TRBJ2-7|NA|TRBV10-3|many
TGTGCCATCAGCGAGGACACCTTTAGCTCCTACGAGCAGTACTTC
CAISEDTFSSYEQYF
>TRBJ1-3|NA|TRBV6-2/TRBV6-3|NA
TGTGCCAGCAGTTACTGGGGGGCAAGAGGAAACACCATATATTTT
CASSYWGARGNTIYF
>TRBJ2-7|NA|TRBV30|NA
TGTGCCTGGAGTGAAGGAGGGACAGCACGGGTCGAGCAGTACTTC
CAWSEGGTARVEQYF
>TRBJ1-4|NA|TRBV27|many
TGTGCCAGCACCCCAGGGGCCAGAGGGGACCTCCTGATTGCAACTAATGAAAAACTGTTTTTT
CASTPGARGDLLIATNEKLFF
>TRBJ2-1|TRBD1|TRBV28|many
TGTGCCAGCAGCCACAGGGGCCCGACGGACAATGAGCAGTTCTTC
CASSHRGPTDNEQFF
>TRBJ2-1|TRBD2|TRBV3-1|many
TGTGCCAGCAGCCAAGATCACGGGAGGAATGAGCAGTTCTTC
CASSQDHGRNEQFF
>TRBJ1-1|NA|TRBV7-9|many
TGTGCCAGCACCATCATTAAAACAGGGCCTAATTCTGAAGCTTTCTTT
CASTIIKTGPNSEAFF
>TRBJ2-3|TRBD1|TRBV20-1|once
TGCAGTGCTAGATCCGTGACAGGGGGAAATACGCAGTATTTT
CSARSVTGGNTQYF
>TRBJ1-4|NA|TRBV6-1|many
TGTGCCAGCTCTCGATCAACTAATGAAAAACTGTTTTTT
CASSRSTNEKLFF
>TRBJ2-7|NA|TRBV20-1|many
TGCAGTGCTAGTGCAGGCTACGAGCAGTACTTC
CSASAGYEQYF
>TRBJ1-1|NA|TRBV6-2/TRBV6-3|few
TGTGCCAGCAGTTATTCACAGGGTCTGAGGACTGAAGCTTTCTTT
CASSYSQGLRTEAFF
>TRBJ1-5|TRBD1|TRBV20-1|NA
TGCAGTGCAACGACAGGGCTCAATCAGCCCCAGCATTTT
CSATTGLNQPQHF
>TRBJ1-6|NA|TRBV20-1|many
TGCAGTGCTAGAGATTGGGCGGGGGCCCATAATTCACCCCTCCACTTT
CSARDWAGAHNSPLHF
>TRBJ2-7|TRBD1|TRBV6-1|NA
TGTGCCACGTTGGACAGGGCTCCCTACGAGCAGTACTTC
CATLDRAPYEQYF
>TRBJ1-1|NA|TRBV5-1|NA
TGCGCCAGCAGCTTGGTAGCGAACACTGAAGCTTTCTTT
CASSLVANTEAFF
>TRBJ1-3|TRBD1|TRBV20-1|NA
TGCAGTTCTACAGTATCAGGGGGTGTTGGAAACACCATATATTTT
CSSTVSGGVGNTIYF
>TRBJ2-1|NA|TRBV6-1|many
TGTGCCAGCAGTGATAGGGTATGGAGCTCCTACAATGAGCAGTTCTTC
CASSDRVWSSYNEQFF
>TRBJ1-4|NA|TRBV5-1|many
TGCGCCAGCGCCTCCTTTGGGGGGGGGAATGAAAAACTGTTTTTT
CASASFGGGNEKLFF